This T cell receptor (beta chain) was obtained from a study of CD8 T cells in ankylosing spondylitis. This clonotype was seen a few times. What it recognizes is unknown. Unmatched junction bases numbered 5, after V lost 5 bases and J lost 0 bases. The CDR3 contains 15 residues. The germline V gene has CDR1 SGHRS and CDR2 YFSETQ. Overall study results and limits: Seemingly distinctive of ankylosing spondylitis blood was a TCR beta motif formed by eight highly homologous variants.

TCRdb redid the calling of the 5' RACE reads with MiXCR, one entry per CDR3 protein. The sample consists of about 800,000 distinct CDR3 sequences, about 11% of them appearing once. The sample comprised blood, either unsorted or a sorted T cell fraction (not recorded which). The clonotype was recovered from a male donor with ankylosing spondylitis. This chain joins TRBV5-1 and TRBJ1-1; the match to TRBD1 covers 9 bases. The chain's CDR3 is CASRLTGGVNTEAFF. As DNA, the CDR3 is TGCGCCAGCAGACTAACAGGGGGCGTGAACACTGAAGCTTTCTTT.